The entry below describes one TCR beta chain. The antigen is undetermined. The data were obtained in a study of cytomegalovirus exposure and HLA in healthy donors. General observations from the study: Cytomegalovirus-associated TCR beta chains were listed, numbering more than 150. Analyses of presence/absence relied on an assumption of roughly uniform sequencing depth across donors.

PCR used 60 Vbeta primers and 13 Jbeta primers. Clones were read by immunoSEQ multiplex PCR, and TCRdb kept only the in-frame ones, dropping some. In all, the sample yields about 77,000 clones. The CDR3 length is 16 residues. Trimming pared 6 bases from V and 2 bases from J, leaving 17 bases between. Per the germline V gene, CDR1 is KGHSH and CDR2 is LQKENI. Sequenced sample: PBMCs. J is TRBJ2-1 and V is TRBV18; either TRBD1 or TRBD2 may fit D (7 bases each). The TCR was taken from a middle-aged man in good health and CMV-seropositive. The CDR3: CASSPGGAGAYNEQFF. The CDR3 DNA sequence: TGTGCCAGCTCCCCAGGGGGTGCGGGGGCCTACAATGAGCAGTTCTTC. Full variable domain (rest looked up from reference TRBV18 and TRBJ2-1): NAGVMQNPRHLVRRRGQEARLRCSPMKGHSHVYWYRQLPEEGLKFMVYLQKENIIDESGMPKERFSAEFPKEGPSILRIQQVVRGDSAAYFCASSPGGAGAYNEQFFGPGTRLTVL.